The T cell receptor beta chain described here comes from a study of cytomegalovirus exposure and HLA in healthy donors. Findings and caveats of the study: Donor immune exposure was known only as CMV serostatus. Based on reports, TCR beta sequences accurately predicted HLA-A and HLA-B alleles for most subjects.

Notes on this clone: What it binds is not known.

V was pared by 4 bases and J by 0 bases, with 11 bases of the junction left unmatched. This CDR3 is built from 18 residues. In germline, CDR1 is SGHRS, CDR2 YFSETQ. PCR primers comprised 60 Vbeta and 13 Jbeta primers. The table came from immunoSEQ multiplex PCR; TCRdb's copy has only in-frame clones and leaves some out. Here the sample spans over 150,000 clones, about 81% being singletons. The sequence derives from a woman aged 25 to 45 in good health and CMV-seronegative. Material for sequencing was PBMCs. This rearrangement joins TRBV5-1 to TRBJ2-1, with 9 nucleotides matching TRBD1. The CDR3 bases are TGCGCCAGCAGCGCCGGACAGGGGCCGTCTCGCTCCTACAATGAGCAGTTCTTC. Encoded protein: CASSAGQGPSRSYNEQFF.